One sample yielded the 11 T cell receptor beta chains listed below, sequenced in a study of human T cells and chemical hapten exposure. Described time point: patch test 2, 6 weeks after DPC sensitization. Treatment noted: therapeutic diphenylcyclopropenone sensitization with weekly scalp DPC. The template was total RNA from unfractionated whole blood. Using its own MiXCR run on the RACE reads, TCRdb lists one record per CDR3 protein. The sample shows about 42,000 distinct CDR3 sequences, approximately 9.6% of them seen only once. The material was whole blood, obtained in connection with sensitization to the hapten diphenylcyclopropenone (DPC). These receptors all stem from a woman in her 30s with alopecia areata. Some clones in this sample may be carry-over from other donors' samples.

The J gene is TRBJ2-7, the V gene TRBV4-2, with TRBD1 as a possible D gene (5 bases). With 1 base removed from V and 1 base from J, the gap between germline ends came to 11 bases. The CDR3 extends over 15 amino acids. Germline values: CDR1 LGHNA, CDR2 YNFKEQ. In DNA form, the CDR3 reads TGTGCCAGCAGCCAAGTCGACAGCCGTTCCTACGAGCAGTACTTC. Its protein is CASSQVDSRSYEQYF.

A few counts support this clonotype. V is TRBV30 and J is TRBJ2-1; TRBD1 agrees at 7 bases. The V segment lost 5 bases and the J segment 6 bases; nucleotides outside the gene matches: 10. The germline V gene encodes CDR1 GTSNPN and CDR2 SVGIG (reference sequence). The CDR3 has 14 amino acids. Here the CDR3 reads CAWETGLGFNEQFF. The CDR3 DNA reads TGTGCCTGGGAGACAGGGTTAGGGTTCAATGAGCAGTTCTTC.

There are many counts of this clonotype. This chain uses TRBV18 with TRBJ1-1, with TRBD1 matching 11 bases. The CDR3 is 15 amino acids. J lost 5 bases, V lost 2 bases, and 4 bases had no gene match. Germline CDR1 and CDR2: KGHSH and LQKENI. The CDR3 sequence is CASSPSGTGGTEAFF. The CDR3 bases are TGTGCCAGCTCACCAAGCGGGACAGGGGGGACTGAAGCTTTCTTT.

In this sample, this clonotype turned up many times. Written as DNA, the CDR3 is TGTGCCAGCAGACCTAACAGGGGGCGCTACGAGCAGTACTTC. The encoded protein is CASRPNRGRYEQYF. The chain has TRBV6-2 or TRBV6-3 and TRBJ2-7; 9 bases agree with TRBD1. Per germline, CDR1 MNHEY and CDR2 SVGEGT. V was clipped by 6 bases and J by 3 bases; unmatched bases: 6. This CDR3 is built from 14 residues.

This clonotype was recorded a few times. The chain couples TRBV19 to TRBJ2-5; perhaps TRBD1 as D (7 bases). This CDR3 region has 16 residues. V gave up 6 bases and J gave up 5 bases, with 22 bases separating them. CDR1 is LNHDA and CDR2 is SQIVND in the germline V gene (reference sequence). CDR3 amino acids: CASSNPGGTRGETQYF. The CDR3 bases are TGTGCCAGTAGCAACCCAGGCGGGACCAGGGGGGAGACCCAGTACTTC.

The sample holds a few counts of this clonotype. This chain connects TRBV29-1 to TRBJ2-1; D possibly matches TRBD1 or TRBD2 (5 bases each). This CDR3 spans 12 amino acids. Trimming took 4 bases from V and 8 from J, leaving 12 bases between them. Germline lookup yields CDR1 SQVTM and CDR2 ANQGSEA. In DNA form, the CDR3 reads TGCAGCGTTGTGCGCCGGGACGATGAGCAGTTCTTC. Translated, it gives CSVVRRDDEQFF.

Only a few counts were recorded for this clonotype. The V gene is TRBV12-3 or TRBV12-4, the J gene TRBJ1-5; 8 bases are a match to TRBD1. Losses at the gene ends were 0 bases for V and 5 bases for J; bases not matched to a gene: 3. The CDR3 is made up of 15 amino acids. The CDR3 loop reads CASSLAGQADQPQHF. In nucleotides, the CDR3 is TGTGCCAGCAGTTTAGCGGGACAGGCTGATCAGCCCCAGCATTTT.

This clonotype was seen only a few times. The CDR3 bases are TGTGCCAGCAGCCAAGGGGGGAGTCGGGACAGGGTAACTGAAGCTTTCTTT. It specifies CASSQGGSRDRVTEAFF. This chain connects TRBV4-2 to TRBJ1-1; 9 nucleotides line up with TRBD1. The CDR3 covers 17 residues. V gave up 1 base and J gave up 5 bases; unmatched junction bases: 11. The V gene's germline CDR1 is LGHNA and CDR2 YNFKEQ.

The V call is TRBV6-5, the J call TRBJ2-3, with 9 bases matching TRBD2. CDR1 MNHEY and CDR2 SVGAGI come from the germline V gene. The CDR3 has 15 amino acids. Trimming removed 7 bases from V and 6 bases from J; junction bases left unmatched: 11. The CDR3 is CASKMDRRGGDTQYF. The CDR3 DNA is TGTGCCAGCAAGATGGATCGGCGGGGGGGCGATACGCAGTATTTT.

Comment on this clonotype: Possible read error: a much larger clone is one base away. V usage is TRBV7-2 and J usage is TRBJ2-3; no firm D call. The CDR3 sequence is 12 residues long. The V gene's germline CDR1 is SGHTA and CDR2 FQGNSA. In nucleotides, the CDR3 is TGTGACAGCAGTGTGATGGGTGATACGCAGTATTTT. This sequence encodes CDSSVMGDTQYF. Full variable domain (rest looked up from reference TRBV7-2 and TRBJ2-3): GAGVSQSPSNKVTEKGKDVELRCDPISGHTALYWYRQSLGQGLEFLIYFQGNSAPDKSGLPSDRFSAERTGGSVSTLTIQRTQQEDSAVYLCDSSVMGDTQYFGPGTRLTVL.

This clonotype was recorded many times. The rearrangement links TRBV23-1 to TRBJ1-5, with 9 bases identical to TRBD1. TRBV23-1 is identified as an open reading frame with a role that is uncertain. V shed 6 bases, J shed 5 bases, and the junction held 14 bases outside the gene matches. The CDR3 contains 17 residues. Here the CDR3 DNA reads TGCGCCAGCAGACCTAAAGACTTGGACAGGGGTTATCAGCCCCAGCATTTT. Translating it yields CASRPKDLDRGYQPQHF.